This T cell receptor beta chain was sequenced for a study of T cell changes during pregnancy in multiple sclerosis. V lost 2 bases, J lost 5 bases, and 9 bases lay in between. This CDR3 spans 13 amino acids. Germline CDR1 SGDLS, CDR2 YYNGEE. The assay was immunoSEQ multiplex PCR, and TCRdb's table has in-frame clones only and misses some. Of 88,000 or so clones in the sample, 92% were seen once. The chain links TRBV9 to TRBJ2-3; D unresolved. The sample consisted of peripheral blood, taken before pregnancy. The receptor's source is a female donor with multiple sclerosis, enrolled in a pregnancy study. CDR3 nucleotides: TGTGCCAGCAGCGTCTACGTTTTAGATACGCAGTATTTT. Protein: CASSVYVLDTQYF. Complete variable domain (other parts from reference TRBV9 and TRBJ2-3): DSGVTQTPKHLITATGQRVTLRCSPRSGDLSVYWYQQSLDQGLQFLIQYYNGEERAKGNILERFSAQQFPDLHSELNLSSLELGDSALYFCASSVYVLDTQYFGPGTRLTVL.